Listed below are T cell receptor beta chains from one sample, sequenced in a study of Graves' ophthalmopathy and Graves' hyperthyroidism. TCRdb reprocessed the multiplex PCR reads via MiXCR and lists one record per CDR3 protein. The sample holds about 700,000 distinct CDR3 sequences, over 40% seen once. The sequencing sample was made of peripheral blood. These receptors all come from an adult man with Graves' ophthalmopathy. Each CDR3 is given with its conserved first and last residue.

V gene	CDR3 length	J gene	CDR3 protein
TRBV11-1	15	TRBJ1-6	CASGRTDTYNSPLHF
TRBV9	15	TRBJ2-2	CASSGLNKNTGELFF
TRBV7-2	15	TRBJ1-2	CASSAYPDSNNGYTF
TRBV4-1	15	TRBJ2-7	CASRQSAGQTYEQYF
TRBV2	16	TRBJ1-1	CASSRARDRQNTEAFF
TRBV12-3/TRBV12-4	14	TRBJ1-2	CASSPQVRWIGYTF
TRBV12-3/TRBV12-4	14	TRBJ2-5	CASSPFPSQEAQYF
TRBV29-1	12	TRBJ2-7	CSVADGTAEQYF
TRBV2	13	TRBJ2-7	CASNIGKGYEQYF
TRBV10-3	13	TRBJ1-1	CASSYGGKTEAFF
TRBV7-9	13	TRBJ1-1	CASSFRDGAEAFF
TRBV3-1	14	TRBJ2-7	CASSHRDTPYEQYF
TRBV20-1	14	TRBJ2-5	CSASGSSGKETQYF
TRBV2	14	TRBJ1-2	CASSRQGAHYGYTF
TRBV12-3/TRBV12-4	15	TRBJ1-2	CASSSLDRESHGYTF
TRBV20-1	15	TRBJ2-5	CSATSGASGGETQYF
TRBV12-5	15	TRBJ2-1	CASDKREAQVGEQFF
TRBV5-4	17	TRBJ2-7	CASSLGGAGGIITEQYF
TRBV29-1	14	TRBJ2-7	CSVAGTSGPYEQYF
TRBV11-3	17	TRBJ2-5	CASSLMRLAGGRETQYF
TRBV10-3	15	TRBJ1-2	CASSYGTNANYGYTF
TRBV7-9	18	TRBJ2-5	CASSPFRGLAGERETQYF
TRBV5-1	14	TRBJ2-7	CASSFKDREGERYF
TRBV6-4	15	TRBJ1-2	CASSDSGTGGDGYTF
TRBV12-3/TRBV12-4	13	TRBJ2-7	CASRSYSSYEQYF
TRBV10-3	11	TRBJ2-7	CAISDIHGQYF
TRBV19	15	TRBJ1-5	CASNPRGGSNQPQHF
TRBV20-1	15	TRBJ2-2	CSAGGLAGAAGELFF
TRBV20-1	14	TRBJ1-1	CSAAGDGSNTEAFF
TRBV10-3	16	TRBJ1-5	CASSYPSSTSNQPQHF
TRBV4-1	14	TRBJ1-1	CASSLYLGSYGAFF
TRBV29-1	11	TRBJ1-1	CNVGGGTEAFF
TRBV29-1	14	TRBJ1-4	CSYQGSRTNEKLFF
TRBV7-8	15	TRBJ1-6	CASSRTGEHNSPLHF
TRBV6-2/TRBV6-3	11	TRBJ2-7	CASSRISEQYF
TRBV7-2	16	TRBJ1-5	CASSFLAGSGNQPQHF
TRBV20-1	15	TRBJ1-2	CSPSGGATYIGGYTF
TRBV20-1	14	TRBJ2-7	CSARSPLAAYEQYF
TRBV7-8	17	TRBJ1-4	CASSQGGWGQVFEKLFF
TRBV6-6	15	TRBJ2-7	CASSYLEDREYEQYF
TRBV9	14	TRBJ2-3	CASSVSGVTDTQYF
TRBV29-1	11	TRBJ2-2	CSAQRGGELFF
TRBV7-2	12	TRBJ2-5	CASSTRQGTQYF
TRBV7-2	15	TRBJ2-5	CTSSLTMGGGETQYF
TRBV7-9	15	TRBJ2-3	CASSFNGRARDTQYF
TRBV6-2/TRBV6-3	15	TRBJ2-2	CASSLAGSDTGELFF
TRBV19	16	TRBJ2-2	CASSISGRLTTGELFF
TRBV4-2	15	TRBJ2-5	CASSQGGGVGETQYF
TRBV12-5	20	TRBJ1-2	CASGLVLDREGRVPSYGYTF
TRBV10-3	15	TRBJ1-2	CAISSIGRDRRSYTF
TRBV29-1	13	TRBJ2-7	CSVGGRSPYEQYF
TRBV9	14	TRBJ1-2	CASSRSTGGGGYTF
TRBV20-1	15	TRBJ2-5	CSVRDRPGGAETQYF
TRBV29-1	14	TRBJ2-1	CSVGREGSYNEQFF
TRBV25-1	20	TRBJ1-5	CASSDDSEGGIGQSNQPQHF
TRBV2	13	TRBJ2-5	CASSEEEPGTQYF
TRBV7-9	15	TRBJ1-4	CASRSRRGAGEKLFF